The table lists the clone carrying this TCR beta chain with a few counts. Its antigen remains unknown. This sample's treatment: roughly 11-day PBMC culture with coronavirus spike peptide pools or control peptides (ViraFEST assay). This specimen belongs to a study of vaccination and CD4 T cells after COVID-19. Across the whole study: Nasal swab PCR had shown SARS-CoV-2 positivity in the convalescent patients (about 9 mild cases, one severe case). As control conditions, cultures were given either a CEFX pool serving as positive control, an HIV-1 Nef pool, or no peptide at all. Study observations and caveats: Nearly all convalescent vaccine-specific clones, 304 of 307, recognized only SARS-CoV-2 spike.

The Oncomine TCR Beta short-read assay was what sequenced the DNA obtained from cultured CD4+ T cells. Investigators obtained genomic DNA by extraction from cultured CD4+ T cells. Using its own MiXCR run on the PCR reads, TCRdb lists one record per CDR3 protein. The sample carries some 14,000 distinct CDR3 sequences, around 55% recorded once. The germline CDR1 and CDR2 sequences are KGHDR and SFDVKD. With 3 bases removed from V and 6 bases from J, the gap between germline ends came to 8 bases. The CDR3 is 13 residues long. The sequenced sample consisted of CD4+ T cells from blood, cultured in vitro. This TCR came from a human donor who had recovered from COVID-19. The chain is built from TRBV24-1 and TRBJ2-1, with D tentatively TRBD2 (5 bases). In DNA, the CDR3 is TGTGCCACCAGTGATACTAGTTTCAATGAGCAGTTCTTC. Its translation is CATSDTSFNEQFF.